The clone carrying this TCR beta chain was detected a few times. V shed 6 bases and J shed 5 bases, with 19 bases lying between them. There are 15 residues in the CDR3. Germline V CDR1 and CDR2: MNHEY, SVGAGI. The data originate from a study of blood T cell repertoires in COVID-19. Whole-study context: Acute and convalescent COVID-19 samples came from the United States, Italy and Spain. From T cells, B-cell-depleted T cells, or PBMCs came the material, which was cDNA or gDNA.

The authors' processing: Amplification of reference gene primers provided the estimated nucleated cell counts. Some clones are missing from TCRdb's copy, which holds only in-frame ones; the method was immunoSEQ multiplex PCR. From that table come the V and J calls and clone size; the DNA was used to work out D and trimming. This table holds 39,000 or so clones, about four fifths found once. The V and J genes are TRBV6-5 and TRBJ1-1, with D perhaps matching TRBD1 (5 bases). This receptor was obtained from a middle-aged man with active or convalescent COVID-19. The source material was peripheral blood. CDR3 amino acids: CASSHRGGRETEAFF. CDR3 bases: TGTGCCAGCAGCCACCGGGGGGGACGGGAAACTGAAGCTTTCTTT.